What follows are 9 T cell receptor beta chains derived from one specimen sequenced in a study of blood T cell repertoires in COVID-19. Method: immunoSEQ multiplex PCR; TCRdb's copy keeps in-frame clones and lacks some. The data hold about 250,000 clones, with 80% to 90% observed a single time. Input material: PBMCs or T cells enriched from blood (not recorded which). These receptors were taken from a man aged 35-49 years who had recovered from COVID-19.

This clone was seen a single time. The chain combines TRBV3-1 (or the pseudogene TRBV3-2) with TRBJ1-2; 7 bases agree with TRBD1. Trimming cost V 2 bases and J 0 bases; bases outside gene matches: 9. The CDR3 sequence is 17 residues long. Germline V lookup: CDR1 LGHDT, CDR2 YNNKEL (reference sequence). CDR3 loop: CASSQRLGTVTNYGYTF. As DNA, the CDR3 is TGTGCCAGCAGCCAACGACTCGGGACAGTTACTAACTATGGCTACACCTTC.

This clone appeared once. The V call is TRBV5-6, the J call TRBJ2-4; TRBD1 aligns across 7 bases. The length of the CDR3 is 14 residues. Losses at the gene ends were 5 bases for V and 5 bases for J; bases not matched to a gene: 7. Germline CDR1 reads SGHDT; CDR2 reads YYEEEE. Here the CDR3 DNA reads TGTGCCAGCAGTTTCGGGACAGTTCAAAACATTCAGTACTTC. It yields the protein CASSFGTVQNIQYF.

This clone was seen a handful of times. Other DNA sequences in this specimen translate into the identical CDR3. Here the CDR3 reads CASSAGGSNYGYTF. In DNA form, the CDR3 reads TGTGCCAGCAGCGCCGGTGGGAGTAACTATGGCTACACCTTC. The V call is TRBV9, the J call TRBJ1-2; D ambiguous. The CDR3 totals 14 residues. Germline values: CDR1 SGDLS, CDR2 YYNGEE. The ends were cut back, 3 bases at V and 1 base at J, with 10 bases in the middle.

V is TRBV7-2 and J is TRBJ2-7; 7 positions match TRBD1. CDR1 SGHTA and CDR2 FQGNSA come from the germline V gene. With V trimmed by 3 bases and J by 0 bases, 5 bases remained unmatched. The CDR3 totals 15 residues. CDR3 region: CASSFTGASSYEQYF. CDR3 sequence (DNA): TGTGCCAGCAGCTTTACAGGGGCAAGCTCCTACGAGCAGTACTTC.

The CDR3 spells CASSWRVLETQYF. In DNA form, the CDR3 reads TGTGCCAGCAGCTGGCGGGTATTAGAGACCCAGTACTTC. This sequence joins TRBV7-2 and TRBJ2-5; D is perhaps TRBD2 (5 bases). V was cut by 4 bases and J by 4 bases, with 10 bases left in between. Germline values: CDR1 SGHTA, CDR2 FQGNSA. This CDR3 region has 13 residues. Based on the CDR3 plus reference TRBV7-2 and TRBJ2-5, the full variable domain is GAGVSQSPSNKVTEKGKDVELRCDPISGHTALYWYRQSLGQGLEFLIYFQGNSAPDKSGLPSDRFSAERTGGSVSTLTIQRTQQEDSAVYLCASSWRVLETQYFGPGTRLLVL.

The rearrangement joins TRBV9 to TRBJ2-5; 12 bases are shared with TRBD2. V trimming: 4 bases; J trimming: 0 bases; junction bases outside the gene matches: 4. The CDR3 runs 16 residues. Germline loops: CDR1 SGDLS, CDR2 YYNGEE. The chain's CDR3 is CASSILAGGYQETQYF. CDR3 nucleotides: TGTGCCAGCAGCATCCTAGCGGGGGGGTACCAAGAGACCCAGTACTTC.

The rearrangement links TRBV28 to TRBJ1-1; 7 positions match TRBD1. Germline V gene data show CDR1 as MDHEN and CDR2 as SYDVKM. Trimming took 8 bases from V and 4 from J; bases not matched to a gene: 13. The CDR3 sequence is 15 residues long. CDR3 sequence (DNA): TGTGCCAGCGACAGGGATTCGGTACCTAGCACTGAAGCTTTCTTT. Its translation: CASDRDSVPSTEAFF.

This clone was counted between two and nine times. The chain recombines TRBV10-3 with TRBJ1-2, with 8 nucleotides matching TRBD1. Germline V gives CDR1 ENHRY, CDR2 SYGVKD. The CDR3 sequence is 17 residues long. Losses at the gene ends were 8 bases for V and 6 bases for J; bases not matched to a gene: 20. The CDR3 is CAIRIPDRGRERDGYTF. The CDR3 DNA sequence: TGTGCCATCCGAATCCCCGACAGGGGCAGGGAGAGGGATGGCTACACCTTC.

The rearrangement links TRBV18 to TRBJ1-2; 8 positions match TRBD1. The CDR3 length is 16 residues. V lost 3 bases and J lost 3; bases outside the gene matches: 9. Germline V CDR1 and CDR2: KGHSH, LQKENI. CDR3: CASSPATGQAHYGYTF. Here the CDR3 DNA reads TGTGCCAGCTCACCGGCGACGGGACAGGCCCACTATGGCTACACCTTC.